What follows are 21 T cell receptor beta chains derived from one specimen sequenced in a study of CD8+CD57+ T cells in acquired aplastic anemia. Genomic DNA templated the TCR beta VDJ and CDR3 profiling. MiXCR, applied by TCRdb to the reads, yields one record per CDR3 protein. The sample has over 150,000 distinct CDR3 sequences; 50% to 65% are singletons. For sequencing, patients were chosen who had shown expansion of CD8+CD57+ cells by flow cytometry. Sequencing was carried out using sorted CD4+, CD8+, or CD8+CD57+ T cells (not recorded which) from PBMCs. Every receptor here comes from a human donor with aplastic anemia.

The gene calls are TRBV15 and TRBJ1-4; D is uncertain. V lost 5 bases and J lost 8, with 9 bases in between. The CDR3 spans 12 residues. Germline V lookup: CDR1 LNHNV, CDR2 YYDKDF (reference sequence). The CDR3, as DNA: TGTGCCACCAGCCCCCAGACAGAAAAACTGTTTTTT. Its protein product is CATSPQTEKLFF.

This rearrangement joins TRBV20-1 to TRBJ2-6; D gene uncertain. The germline gives CDR1 DFQATT, CDR2 SNEGSKA (reference sequence). The CDR3 has 17 residues. Deletions cut 0 bases from V and 0 bases from J, with 12 bases between. The CDR3 nucleotides read TGCAGTGCTAGAGATGGGCAGGAGCTCTCTGGGGCCAACGTCCTGACTTTC. Protein product: CSARDGQELSGANVLTF.

This clonotype was seen many times. This rearrangement joins TRBV2 to TRBJ2-5, with 12 bases that match TRBD2. This CDR3 has 17 amino acids. Germline loops: CDR1 SNHLY, CDR2 FYNNEI. Germline trimming cut 8 bases from V and 2 bases from J; bases unmatched to any gene: 12. The CDR3 region has the DNA TGTGCCAGCCGCTACAGACTAGCGGGGGATGTTCAAGAGACCCAGTACTTC. Translated, it gives CASRYRLAGDVQETQYF.

This clonotype has only a few counts. This chain's CDR3 is CASSLVGAPYEQYF. The CDR3 DNA follows: TGTGCCAGCAGCTTAGTTGGGGCCCCCTACGAGCAGTACTTC. The rearrangement uses TRBV7-9 and TRBJ2-7, with D possibly being TRBD1 (5 bases). Trimming took off 1 base at V and 2 bases at J, with 9 bases between the two ends. The CDR3 loop spans 14 amino acids. Germline loops: CDR1 SEHNR, CDR2 FQNEAQ (reference sequence).

V and J are TRBV24-1 and TRBJ1-4, with 9 nucleotides matching TRBD1. The J segment lost 4 bases and the V segment lost 4 bases, leaving 3 bases of the junction unmatched. The CDR3 extends over 15 amino acids. Germline lookup yields CDR1 KGHDR and CDR2 SFDVKD. CDR3 bases: TGTGCCACCAGTGACGTGACAGGGGGTAATGAAAAACTGTTTTTT. Its translation: CATSDVTGGNEKLFF.

V and J are TRBV15 and TRBJ2-5; D may be TRBD2 (6 bases). Germline CDR1 is LNHNV and CDR2 is YYDKDF (reference sequence). The CDR3 runs to 14 residues. V lost 6 bases and J lost 5, with 16 bases in between. CDR3 DNA: TGTGCCACCAGTAGAAACCCCGCGGGGGAGACCCAGTACTTC. It codes for CATSRNPAGETQYF.

The chain carries TRBV2 and TRBJ1-1; TRBD1 matches 11 bases. Germline values: CDR1 SNHLY, CDR2 FYNNEI. V shed 7 bases, J shed 4 bases, and the junction held 2 bases outside the gene matches. This CDR3 is 13 amino acids long. CDR3 DNA sequence: TGTGCCAGCAAGGGGACAGGGGGCACTGAAGCTTTCTTT. Its protein product is CASKGTGGTEAFF.

With respect to this clonotype: A single base separates this from a much larger clone, so it may be a read error. The chain is built from TRBV11-2 and TRBJ2-7; either TRBD1 or TRBD2 may fit D (5 bases each). CDR1 is SGHAT and CDR2 is FQNNGV in the germline V gene. The CDR3 totals 14 residues. The germline V and J ends were trimmed by 5 bases and 2 bases, with 13 bases remaining between them. The CDR3 reads CASSAGAVAYEQYF. DNA for the CDR3: TGTGCCAGCAGCGCCGGGGCAGTGGCCTACGAGCAGTACTTC.

This clonotype was observed at least ten times. This chain uses TRBV2 with TRBJ1-2; 8 bases match TRBD1. Per the germline V gene, CDR1 is SNHLY and CDR2 is FYNNEI. V lost 4 bases, J lost 4 bases, and 17 bases stayed unmatched. This CDR3 has 18 residues. The CDR3 bases are TGTGCCAGCAGTGGACAGACAGGGGCGGTAGGTTTCGGCTATGGCTACACCTTC. It codes for CASSGQTGAVGFGYGYTF.

This sequence joins TRBV20-1 and TRBJ2-3; 14 bases are a match to TRBD2. V lost 6 bases, J lost 5 bases, and 7 bases stayed unmatched. Germline CDR1 DFQATT, CDR2 SNEGSKA (reference sequence). The CDR3 has 15 amino acids. The CDR3 bases are TGCAGTGCAAAGGGACTAGCGGGAGTGTTAGATACGCAGTATTTT. As protein: CSAKGLAGVLDTQYF.

The rearrangement uses TRBV20-1 and TRBJ1-2; 9 bases are a match to TRBD1. There are 14 residues in the CDR3. CDR1 and CDR2 (germline): DFQATT, SNEGSKA (reference sequence). The CDR3: CSVEVGQGKGGYTF. In nucleotides, the CDR3 is TGCAGCGTTGAAGTTGGACAGGGGAAAGGTGGCTACACCTTC.

This clonotype appeared a few times. The chain uses TRBV10-2 and TRBJ1-5; possibly TRBD1 for D (5 bases). V gave up 5 bases and J gave up 3 bases, with 14 bases separating them. The CDR3 runs 15 residues. Germline V gene data show CDR1 as WSHSY and CDR2 as SAAADI. The CDR3 protein is CASSFSRQPNQPQHF. The CDR3 DNA is TGCGCCAGCAGTTTCTCGAGACAGCCCAATCAGCCCCAGCATTTT.

The gene calls are TRBV2 and TRBJ2-1; possible D gene TRBD1, 6 bases. V was shortened by 7 bases and J by 9 bases, with 16 bases between the two germline ends. Germline V gene lookup returns CDR1 SNHLY and CDR2 FYNNEI. The CDR3 contains 13 residues. The CDR3 DNA reads TGTGCCAGCATAACCCAGGGGTTCGGTGAGCAGTTCTTC. The encoded protein is CASITQGFGEQFF.

The table lists this clonotype with a count of one. At one end, the junction sequence differs from germline, possibly due to a read error. This chain joins TRBV7-9 and TRBJ2-7; the D is unclear. The CDR3 has 16 amino acids. Germline assignment: CDR1 SEHNR and CDR2 FQNEAQ (reference sequence). This CDR3 reads CASGLGPSSARYEQYF. CDR3 in DNA: TGTGCCAGCGGCTTAGGCCCCTCGTCAGCTCGCTACGAGCAGTACTTC.

The chain is built from TRBV7-3 and TRBJ2-3; 9 nucleotides align to TRBD1. The length of the CDR3 is 17 residues. Trimming took 3 bases from V and 2 from J; bases not matched to a gene: 9. Germline lookup yields CDR1 SGHTA and CDR2 FQGTGA. The chain's CDR3 is CASSLARGTGTTDTQYF. The CDR3, as DNA: TGTGCCAGCAGCTTGGCTAGGGGGACAGGGACCACAGATACGCAGTATTTT.

Ten or more counts support this clonotype. J is TRBJ2-2 and V is TRBV7-9, with TRBD2 as a possible D gene (8 bases). CDR3 length: 16 residues. Germline CDR1 SEHNR, CDR2 FQNEAQ (reference sequence). The germline V and J ends were trimmed by 5 bases and 5 bases, with 18 bases remaining between them. The CDR3 loop is CASSPREGALTGELFF. CDR3 DNA: TGTGCCAGCAGCCCCCGGGAGGGGGCGCTAACCGGGGAGCTGTTTTTT.

This chain connects TRBV9 to TRBJ2-7; no clear D. The CDR3 is 15 amino acids. The V end lost 4 bases, the J end lost 4 bases, and 18 bases lay between the germline ends. Per germline, CDR1 SGDLS and CDR2 YYNGEE. The CDR3: CASSRADGSLYEQYF. CDR3 in DNA: TGTGCCAGCAGCCGAGCAGACGGAAGCCTTTACGAGCAGTACTTC.

V usage is TRBV7-4 and J usage is TRBJ2-6; D gene uncertain. This CDR3 spans 15 amino acids. V lost 8 bases, J lost 0 bases, and 11 bases lay in between. Looked up from germline, CDR1 is SGHVT and CDR2 is SQSDAQ. The CDR3 DNA is TGTGCCAGCGGAGTGACGGACTCTGGGGCCAACGTCCTGACTTTC. Translation gives CASGVTDSGANVLTF.

The CDR3 loop is CASSQLAGATYEQYF. CDR3 nucleotides: TGTGCCAGTAGTCAGCTAGCGGGGGCGACCTACGAGCAGTACTTC. The rearrangement links TRBV7-9 to TRBJ2-7; TRBD2 matches 10 bases. The CDR3 sequence is 15 residues long. Germline-derived CDR1 and CDR2 are SEHNR and FQNEAQ (reference sequence). V lost 9 bases, J lost 2 bases, and 10 bases stayed unmatched.

The V gene is TRBV7-6, the J gene TRBJ2-1; 7 nucleotides match TRBD2. From germline, CDR1 is SGHVS and CDR2 FNYEAQ. This CDR3 contains 15 residues. Trimming took 8 bases from V and 4 from J; bases not matched to a gene: 11. The CDR3 here is CASRPGLEPYNEQFF. DNA of the CDR3: TGTGCCAGCCGGCCCGGACTAGAACCTTACAATGAGCAGTTCTTC.

The chain carries TRBV7-9 and TRBJ2-1, with 7 bases that match TRBD2. V shed 1 base and J 12 bases; nucleotides not matched to a gene: 0. Germline CDR1 reads SEHNR; CDR2 reads FQNEAQ (reference sequence). The CDR3 sequence is 11 residues long. Written as DNA, the CDR3 is TGTGCCAGCAGCTTAGGCGGGGGGCAGTTCTTC. It specifies CASSLGGGQFF. Full variable domain (rest looked up from reference TRBV7-9 and TRBJ2-1): DTGVSQNPRHKITKRGQNVTFRCDPISEHNRLYWYRQTLGQGPEFLTYFQNEAQLEKSRLLSDRFSAERPKGSFSTLEIQRTEQGDSAMYLCASSLGGGQFFGPGTRLTVL.